This note documents a single TCR beta chain sequence. The CDR3 extends over 12 amino acids. Germline CDR1 MDHEN, CDR2 SYDVKM. V dropped 3 bases and J dropped 7 bases, with 9 bases sitting between them. Seattle-derived patients entered the study during active infection and were followed longitudinally. In the study's own analysis: Amplification of reference gene primers provided the estimated nucleated cell counts. Clones were sequenced by immunoSEQ multiplex PCR, and TCRdb holds only the in-frame ones, with some missing. V and J calls plus clone size are reproduced from that table; the DNA served to infer D and trimming. The sample lists about 92,000 clones, around 90% seen once, with around 20% in the top ten. This sample was taken from a study of blood T cell repertoires in COVID-19.

V is TRBV28 and J is TRBJ1-1; no definite D call. Sample: peripheral blood. The receptor's source is a woman between 55 and 75 years old with COVID-19, enrolled during active disease. The CDR3 protein is CASSLRRVEAFF. CDR3 sequence (DNA): TGTGCCAGCAGTTTGAGGAGAGTTGAAGCTTTCTTT.